One sample yielded the 8 T cell receptor beta chains listed below, sequenced in a study of identical twins. TCRdb itself ran the 5' RACE reads through MiXCR, one entry per CDR3 protein. The sample yields some 600,000 distinct CDR3 sequences, 7% to 7.5% seen once. These records were also assigned to another study, of yellow fever vaccine responses in identical twins.

The sequenced sample was PBMCs. The receptor set was obtained from a woman aged 18 to 35 in good health.

This clonotype was recorded many times. The J gene is TRBJ1-1, the V gene TRBV9; TRBD1 might be the D (6 bases). Trimming pared 4 bases from V and 5 bases from J, leaving 15 bases between. CDR1 is SGDLS, CDR2 YYNGEE, per germline. The CDR3 contains 14 residues. The CDR3 loop is CASSPHIQGTEAFF. The CDR3, as DNA: TGTGCCAGCAGCCCTCATATACAGGGAACTGAAGCTTTCTTT.

This clonotype was seen at least ten times. The V and J genes are TRBV28 and TRBJ1-5; D unresolved. The CDR3 is made up of 14 amino acids. Per germline, CDR1 MDHEN and CDR2 SYDVKM. V shed 2 bases and J shed 2 bases, with 7 bases lying between them. Here the CDR3 reads CASSLTWGNQPQHF. As DNA, the CDR3 is TGTGCCAGCAGTTTAACTTGGGGCAATCAGCCCCAGCATTTT.

This clonotype has a count of ten or more. The chain uses TRBV2 and TRBJ2-7; 9 bases agree with TRBD2. The trim removed 4 bases at V and 6 bases at J, leaving 10 bases unmatched. The CDR3 totals 15 residues. Germline V gene lookup returns CDR1 SNHLY and CDR2 FYNNEI. DNA for the CDR3: TGTGCCAGCAGTGGGAGTGAGCGGGAGGTCTCCGAGCAGTACTTC. It is translated as CASSGSEREVSEQYF.

The V and J genes are TRBV5-1 and TRBJ2-7; possible D gene TRBD1, 5 bases. CDR3 length: 14 amino acids. CDR1 is SGHRS, CDR2 YFSETQ, per germline. Trimming pared 4 bases from V and 2 bases from J, leaving 13 bases between. CDR3 region: CASSLGLGAYEQYV. In nucleotides, the CDR3 is TGCGCCAGCAGCCTGGGCCTAGGGGCCTACGAGCAGTACGTC.

This clonotype was seen a handful of times. CDR3 nucleotide sequence: TGCGCCAGCAGCCGGGCGACTAGCGGGACTTACAATGAGCAGTTCTTC. As protein: CASSRATSGTYNEQFF. V and J are TRBV5-1 and TRBJ2-1; 11 bases fit TRBD2. CDR1 and CDR2 from the germline V gene are SGHRS and YFSETQ. CDR3 size: 16 residues. With 4 bases clipped from V and 4 bases from J, the junction kept 7 bases outside the gene matches.

V is TRBV7-3 and J is TRBJ2-5; tentative D call: TRBD1 (5 bases). Germline lookup yields CDR1 SGHTA and CDR2 FQGTGA. Between the trimmed V and J ends, which lost 2 bases and 5 bases, there was a span of 15 bases. The CDR3 covers 15 residues. CDR3 bases: TGTGCCAGCAGCTTAGGAATAGCTCCAGGGGAGACCCAGTACTTC. It is translated as CASSLGIAPGETQYF.

This clonotype has at least ten counts. V and J are TRBV6-2 or TRBV6-3 and TRBJ2-7; D may match TRBD1 or TRBD2 (6 bases each). V lost 4 bases, J lost 5 bases, and 24 bases lay in between. Germline V lookup: CDR1 MNHEY, CDR2 SVGEGT. The CDR3 loop spans 17 amino acids. CDR3 in amino acids: CASSSPGGGQLVDEQYF. The CDR3 DNA is TGTGCCAGCAGTTCTCCCGGGGGAGGACAGCTAGTGGACGAGCAGTACTTC.

This clonotype showed up many times. The CDR3 spells CSARPGIVNTEAFF. The CDR3 nucleotides read TGCAGTGCTAGACCCGGAATCGTGAACACTGAAGCTTTCTTT. V and J are TRBV20-1 and TRBJ1-1; no firm D call. The V and J ends lost 2 bases and 0 bases respectively, with 10 bases between them. This CDR3 is 14 amino acids long. Germline assignment: CDR1 DFQATT and CDR2 SNEGSKA (reference sequence).